A single T cell receptor beta chain is shown here with its context. These data are taken from a study of blood T cell repertoires in COVID-19. Turning to the study itself: Acute and convalescent COVID-19 specimens originated in the United States, Italy and Spain. T cells, B-cell-depleted T cells, or PBMCs supplied cDNA or gDNA.

Original handling: Estimation of nucleated cell counts was performed using reference gene primer amplification. Only in-frame clones appear in the TCRdb table, and some are missing; sequencing was by immunoSEQ multiplex PCR. V and J calls and clone size are those listed in that table; D and trimming were worked out from the DNA. The repertoire holds 25,000 to 35,000 clones, around four fifths seen once, with 7.8% in the top ten. There are 14 residues in the CDR3. Germline values: CDR1 MDHEN, CDR2 SYDVKM. The V gene lost 8 bases and the J gene lost 0 bases, with 13 bases spanning the gap. This rearrangement joins TRBV28 to TRBJ1-1; tentative D call: TRBD1 (6 bases). Sequenced sample: peripheral blood. The clonotype comes from a woman in her sixties or seventies with active or convalescent COVID-19. Here the CDR3 reads CASAGGAMNTEAFF. CDR3 coding DNA: TGTGCCAGCGCCGGGGGGGCCATGAACACTGAAGCTTTCTTT.